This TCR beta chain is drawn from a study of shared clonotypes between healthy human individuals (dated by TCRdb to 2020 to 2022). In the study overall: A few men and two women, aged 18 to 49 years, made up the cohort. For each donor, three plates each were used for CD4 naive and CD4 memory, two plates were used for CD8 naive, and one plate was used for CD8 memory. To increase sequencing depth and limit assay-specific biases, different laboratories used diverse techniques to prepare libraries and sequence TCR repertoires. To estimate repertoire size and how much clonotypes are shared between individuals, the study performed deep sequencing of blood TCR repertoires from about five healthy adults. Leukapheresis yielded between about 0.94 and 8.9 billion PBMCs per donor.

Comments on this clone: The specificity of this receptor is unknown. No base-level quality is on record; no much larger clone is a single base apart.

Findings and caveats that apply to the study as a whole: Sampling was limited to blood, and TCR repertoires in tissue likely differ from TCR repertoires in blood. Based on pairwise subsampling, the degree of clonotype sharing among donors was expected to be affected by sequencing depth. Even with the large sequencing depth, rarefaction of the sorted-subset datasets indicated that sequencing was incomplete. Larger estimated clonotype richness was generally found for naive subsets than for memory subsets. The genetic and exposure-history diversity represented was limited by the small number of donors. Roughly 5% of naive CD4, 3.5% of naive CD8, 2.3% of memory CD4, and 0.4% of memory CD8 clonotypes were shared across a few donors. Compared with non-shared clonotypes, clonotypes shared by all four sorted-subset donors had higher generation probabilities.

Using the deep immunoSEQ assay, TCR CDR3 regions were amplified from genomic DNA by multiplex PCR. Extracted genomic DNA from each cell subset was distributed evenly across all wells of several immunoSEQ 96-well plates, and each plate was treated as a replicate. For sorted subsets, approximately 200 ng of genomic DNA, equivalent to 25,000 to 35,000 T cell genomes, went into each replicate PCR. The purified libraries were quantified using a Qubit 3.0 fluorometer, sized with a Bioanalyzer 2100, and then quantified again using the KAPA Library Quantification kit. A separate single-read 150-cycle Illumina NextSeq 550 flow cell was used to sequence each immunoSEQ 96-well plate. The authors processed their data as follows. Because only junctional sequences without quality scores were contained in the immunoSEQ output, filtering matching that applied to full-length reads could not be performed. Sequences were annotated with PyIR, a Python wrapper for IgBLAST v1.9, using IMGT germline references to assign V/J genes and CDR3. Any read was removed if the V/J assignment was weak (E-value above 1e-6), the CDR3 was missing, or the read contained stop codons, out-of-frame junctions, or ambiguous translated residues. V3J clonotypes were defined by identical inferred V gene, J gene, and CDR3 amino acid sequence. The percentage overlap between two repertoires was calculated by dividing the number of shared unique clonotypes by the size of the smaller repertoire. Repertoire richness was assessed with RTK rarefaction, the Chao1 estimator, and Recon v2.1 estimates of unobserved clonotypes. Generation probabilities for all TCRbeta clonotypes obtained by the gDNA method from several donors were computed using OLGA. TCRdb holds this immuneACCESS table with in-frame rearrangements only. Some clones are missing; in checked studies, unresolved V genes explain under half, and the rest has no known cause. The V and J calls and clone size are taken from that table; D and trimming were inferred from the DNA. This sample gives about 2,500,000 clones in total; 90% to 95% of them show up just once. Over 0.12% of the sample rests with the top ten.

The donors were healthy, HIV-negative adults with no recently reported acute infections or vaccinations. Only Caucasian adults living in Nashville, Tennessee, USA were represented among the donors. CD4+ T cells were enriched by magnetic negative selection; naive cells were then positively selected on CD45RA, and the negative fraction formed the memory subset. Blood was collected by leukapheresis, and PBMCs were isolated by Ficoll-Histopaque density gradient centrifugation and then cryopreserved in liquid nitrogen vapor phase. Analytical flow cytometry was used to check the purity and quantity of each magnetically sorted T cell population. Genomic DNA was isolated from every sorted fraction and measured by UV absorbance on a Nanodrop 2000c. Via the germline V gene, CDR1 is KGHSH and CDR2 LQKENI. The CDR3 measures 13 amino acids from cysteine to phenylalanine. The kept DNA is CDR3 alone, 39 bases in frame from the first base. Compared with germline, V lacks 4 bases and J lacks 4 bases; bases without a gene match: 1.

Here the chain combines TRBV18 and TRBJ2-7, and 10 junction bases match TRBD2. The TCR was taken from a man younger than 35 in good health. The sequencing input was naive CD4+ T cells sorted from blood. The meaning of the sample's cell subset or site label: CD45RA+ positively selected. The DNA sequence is TGTGCCAGCTCACAGACTAGCGGGTACGAGCAGTACTTC. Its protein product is CASSQTSGYEQYF. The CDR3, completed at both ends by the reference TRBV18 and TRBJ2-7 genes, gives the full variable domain NAGVMQNPRHLVRRRGQEARLRCSPMKGHSHVYWYRQLPEEGLKFMVYLQKENIIDESGMPKERFSAEFPKEGPSILRIQQVVRGDSAAYFCASSQTSGYEQYFGPGTRLTVT.